A selection of T cell receptor beta chains follows, all from one sample in a study of monozygotic twins with inflammatory bowel disease. TCRdb reprocessed the 5' RACE reads, keeping one entry per CDR3 protein, no DNA. The sample data list around 40,000 distinct CDR3 sequences. Sequenced input: blood. These receptors all come from a human donor with ulcerative colitis or Crohn's disease, or a healthy co-twin of an affected twin (not recorded which). Each CDR3 is given with its conserved first and last residue.

v_gene: TRBV18; len: 12; j_gene: TRBJ1-4; CDR3aa: CASSTLNEKLFF
v_gene: TRBV5-1; len: 15; j_gene: TRBJ2-7; CDR3aa: CASSLVQRASGEQYF
v_gene: TRBV2; len: 12; j_gene: TRBJ2-3; CDR3aa: CAVDRDADTQYF
v_gene: TRBV7-2; len: 17; j_gene: TRBJ1-3; CDR3aa: CASSLAGPRASGNTIYF
v_gene: TRBV9; len: 14; j_gene: TRBJ2-7; CDR3aa: CASSVTAGAYEQYF
v_gene: TRBV5-4; len: 16; j_gene: TRBJ2-7; CDR3aa: CASSWEPTSGGGEQYF
v_gene: TRBV5-6; len: 15; j_gene: TRBJ2-3; CDR3aa: CASSFGVETTDTQYF
v_gene: TRBV15; len: 13; j_gene: TRBJ1-6; CDR3aa: CATSSSRASPLHF
v_gene: TRBV28; len: 16; j_gene: TRBJ2-3; CDR3aa: CASSLGQGGRTDTQYF
v_gene: TRBV20-1; len: 14; j_gene: TRBJ2-7; CDR3aa: CSALGSRSLGEQYF
v_gene: TRBV19; len: 14; j_gene: TRBJ2-3; CDR3aa: CASSPRRIADTQYF
v_gene: TRBV5-4; len: 15; j_gene: TRBJ2-1; CDR3aa: CASRRRGYQVLEQFF
v_gene: TRBV5-5; len: 16; j_gene: TRBJ1-2; CDR3aa: CASKVSVTGDYYGYTF
v_gene: TRBV27; len: 16; j_gene: TRBJ2-2; CDR3aa: CASSAQGVPNTGELFF
v_gene: TRBV9; len: 16; j_gene: TRBJ2-2; CDR3aa: CASSVVGAGGTGELFF
v_gene: TRBV28; len: 11; j_gene: TRBJ1-1; CDR3aa: CASSMVTEAFF
v_gene: TRBV7-6; len: 14; j_gene: TRBJ2-1; CDR3aa: CASSLAYRTSDLVF
v_gene: TRBV5-1; len: 15; j_gene: TRBJ2-2; CDR3aa: CASSLADRAAAELFF
v_gene: TRBV19; len: 13; j_gene: TRBJ2-7; CDR3aa: CASRGRGGYEQYF
v_gene: TRBV6-1; len: 13; j_gene: TRBJ1-2; CDR3aa: CASETGGGYGYTF
v_gene: TRBV28; len: 12; j_gene: TRBJ1-1; CDR3aa: CASTKSQREAFF
v_gene: TRBV7-8; len: 15; j_gene: TRBJ2-3; CDR3aa: CASSLISGRGDTQYF
v_gene: TRBV4-3; len: 17; j_gene: TRBJ1-6; CDR3aa: CASSHRLPGQGNSPLHF
v_gene: TRBV7-2; len: 17; j_gene: TRBJ2-7; CDR3aa: CASSTLAGIQRAYEQYF
v_gene: TRBV11-2; len: 14; j_gene: TRBJ2-5; CDR3aa: CASSPSRLQETQYF
v_gene: TRBV27; len: 13; j_gene: TRBJ2-3; CDR3aa: CASSFRDTDTQYF
v_gene: TRBV5-6; len: 15; j_gene: TRBJ2-1; CDR3aa: CASSLSGTGINEQFF
v_gene: TRBV7-9; len: 17; j_gene: TRBJ2-7; CDR3aa: CASSLATGTVASYEQYF
v_gene: TRBV30; len: 17; j_gene: TRBJ2-3; CDR3aa: CAWSWGTRLSSTDTQYF
v_gene: TRBV20-1; len: 13; j_gene: TRBJ1-1; CDR3aa: CSAPTGWYTEAFF
v_gene: TRBV5-5; len: 17; j_gene: TRBJ2-6; CDR3aa: CASSLAGTNSGANVLTF
v_gene: TRBV7-8; len: 14; j_gene: TRBJ2-7; CDR3aa: CASSLSGSSSEQYF
v_gene: TRBV20-1; len: 14; j_gene: TRBJ2-1; CDR3aa: CSAQTDSSYNEQFF
v_gene: TRBV11-2; len: 15; j_gene: TRBJ2-1; CDR3aa: CASSSQESSYNEQFF
v_gene: TRBV7-9; len: 12; j_gene: TRBJ2-7; CDR3aa: CASSLVGPEQYF
v_gene: TRBV18; len: 13; j_gene: TRBJ2-5; CDR3aa: CASSPPVQETQYF